The following is a T cell receptor (beta chain) sequence with its context. Clones were read by immunoSEQ multiplex PCR, and TCRdb kept only the in-frame ones, dropping some. The sample lists 150,000 to 200,000 clones; around nine tenths were seen once. The data derive from a study of blood T cell repertoires in COVID-19. The CDR3 has 12 amino acids. V was trimmed by 7 bases and J by 5 bases, leaving 14 bases between them. Germline loops: CDR1 SQVTM, CDR2 ANQGSEA. The TCR originated in a man aged 35 to 55 with active or convalescent COVID-19. The chain is built from TRBV29-1 and TRBJ2-5; D possibly corresponds to TRBD1 (7 bases). Material: peripheral blood. In DNA, the CDR3 is TGCAGCGCCGAGCCAGGGGGGGAGACCCAGTACTTC. Amino acids: CSAEPGGETQYF.